The present T cell receptor beta chain was sequenced within a study of blood T cell repertoires in COVID-19. Germline V gives CDR1 SSHAT, CDR2 FNYEAQ (reference sequence). The CDR3 has 13 residues. For this clone: A junction boundary mismatches the germline segment, possibly from a read error.

Per the original data handling: Nucleated cell number was recorded as an estimate derived from reference gene primer amplification. Assay used: immunoSEQ multiplex PCR; TCRdb lists only in-frame clones, some missing. V, J and clone size were drawn from that table, and D and trimming were deduced from the DNA. In the table there are around 250,000 clones, approximately 86% of which are singletons. The clonotype was recovered from a woman in her late teens or twenties with acute or convalescent COVID-19. Specimen: peripheral blood. The genes are TRBV7-7 and TRBJ1-6, with D possibly matching TRBD1 (5 bases). CDR3 amino acids: CASSLRQNSPLHF. The CDR3 DNA follows: TGTGCTAGCAGCCTCCGACAGAATTCACCCCTCCACTTT.